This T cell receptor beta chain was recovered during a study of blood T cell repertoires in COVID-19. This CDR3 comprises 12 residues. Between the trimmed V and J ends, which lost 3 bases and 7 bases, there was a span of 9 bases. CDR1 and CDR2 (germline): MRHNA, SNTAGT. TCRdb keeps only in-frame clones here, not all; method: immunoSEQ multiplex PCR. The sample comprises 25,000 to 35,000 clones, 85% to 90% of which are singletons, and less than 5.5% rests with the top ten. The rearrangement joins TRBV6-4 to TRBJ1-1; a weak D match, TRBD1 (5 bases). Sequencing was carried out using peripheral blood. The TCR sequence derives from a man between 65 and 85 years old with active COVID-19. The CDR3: CASSEVGGEAFF. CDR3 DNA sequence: TGTGCCAGCAGTGAAGTCGGGGGTGAAGCTTTCTTT.